What follows are 13 T cell receptor beta chains derived from one specimen sequenced in a study of metastatic and nonmetastatic thyroid tumors. Ahead of thyroid surgery, no patient had received treatment of any kind. TCRdb reanalyzed the PCR reads via MiXCR. The table shows roughly 24,000 clones, with approximately 21% occurring only once. The sample consisted of blood. These receptors were taken from a male donor with papillary thyroid cancer or a benign thyroid nodule (not recorded which). Some clones in this sample may be carry-over from other donors' samples.

This clone turned up a few times. V and J are TRBV11-3 and TRBJ1-2, with TRBD1 as a possible D gene (6 bases). The CDR3 runs to 14 residues. Germline V CDR1 and CDR2: SGHNT, YENEEA. Trimming stripped 2 bases from V and 6 bases from J, with 13 bases between. CDR3 sequence (DNA): TGTGCCAGCAGCTTATCGGCAGGGGTTAATGGCTACACCTTC. Its translation is CASSLSAGVNGYTF.

This chain connects TRBV11-3 to TRBJ1-2; D ambiguous. Trimming pared 1 base from V and 8 bases from J, leaving 17 bases between. Per germline, CDR1 SGHNT and CDR2 YENEEA. The CDR3 covers 15 residues. The DNA of the CDR3 is TGTGCCAGCAGCTTAGGTGTTACAGCGGCTGGGGGCTACACCTTC. Its protein is CASSLGVTAAGGYTF.

This clone was seen ten or more times. A read error may explain this, as a much larger clone is one base away. The chain recombines TRBV19 with TRBJ2-3; D remains unclear. The CDR3 spans 14 residues. The germline gives CDR1 LNHDA, CDR2 SQIVND (reference sequence). The CDR3 coding sequence is TGTGTCAGTAGTCTCTCAAGAAGCACAGATACGCAGTATTTT. It encodes CVSSLSRSTDTQYF.

The chain has TRBV5-1 and TRBJ2-3; possibly TRBD1 for D (5 bases). The V end lost 9 bases, the J end lost 3 bases, and 14 bases lay between the germline ends. Germline lookup yields CDR1 SGHRS and CDR2 YFSETQ. The CDR3 runs to 13 residues. The CDR3 is CATSVQGTDTQYF. In nucleotides, the CDR3 is TGCGCCACCTCGGTCCAGGGTACAGATACGCAGTATTTT.

This clone was counted between two and nine times. The V and J genes are TRBV20-1 and TRBJ1-2, with D possibly TRBD1 on 5 matching bases. This CDR3 comprises 13 residues. Looked up from germline, CDR1 is DFQATT and CDR2 is SNEGSKA (reference sequence). V lost 3 bases, J lost 6 bases, and 14 bases lay in between. The CDR3 reads CSASGQGSDGYTF. The CDR3 bases are TGCAGTGCTAGCGGGCAGGGATCCGATGGCTACACCTTC.

The sample holds many counts of this clone. CDR3 DNA sequence: TGCAGTGCTAATTACCCCCCAGCGAACACTGAAGCTTTCTTT. Protein product: CSANYPPANTEAFF. This chain uses TRBV20-1 with TRBJ1-1; D ambiguous. From germline, CDR1 is DFQATT and CDR2 SNEGSKA (reference sequence). This CDR3 spans 14 amino acids. Trimming took 4 bases from V and 1 from J, leaving 13 bases between them.

This clone occurred many times. This rearrangement joins TRBV5-1 to TRBJ2-2, with D tentatively TRBD1 or TRBD2 (5 bases each). Germline V CDR1 and CDR2: SGHRS, YFSETQ. With 4 bases removed from V and 6 bases from J, the gap between germline ends came to 13 bases. The CDR3 contains 14 residues. This CDR3 is CASSLLGVSGELFF. The DNA of the CDR3 is TGCGCCAGCAGCCTTCTGGGGGTGTCCGGGGAGCTGTTTTTT. Drawing the rest from reference TRBV5-1 and TRBJ2-2, the complete variable domain is KAGVTQTPRYLIKTRGQQVTLSCSPISGHRSVSWYQQTPGQGLQFLFEYFSETQRNKGNFPGRFSGRQFSNSRSEMNVSTLELGDSALYLCASSLLGVSGELFFGEGSRLTVL.

By share, this clone counts as medium-sized. The genes are TRBV28 and TRBJ2-2; D unresolved. CDR3 length: 12 residues. V was shortened by 6 bases and J by 3 bases, with 5 bases between the two germline ends. Germline V gene data show CDR1 as MDHEN and CDR2 as SYDVKM. The CDR3 here is CASSPYTGELFF. CDR3 in DNA: TGTGCCAGCAGCCCTTACACCGGGGAGCTGTTTTTT.

This clone was counted many times. The CDR3, as DNA: TGTGCCAGCAGGGTGAACACTGAAGCTTTCTTT. Protein product: CASRVNTEAFF. The chain combines TRBV6-1 with TRBJ1-1, with D hard to call. V was trimmed by 6 bases and J by 0 bases, leaving 2 bases between them. Germline CDR1 is MNHNS and CDR2 is SASEGT. There are 11 residues in the CDR3.

The chain joins TRBV5-1 to TRBJ2-3; D perhaps matches TRBD1 (5 bases). V was pared by 8 bases and J by 2 bases, with 9 bases between. Germline V CDR1 and CDR2: SGHRS, YFSETQ. CDR3 length: 12 residues. The CDR3 loop reads CASRTNTDTQYF. The CDR3 region has the DNA TGCGCCAGTAGGACAAACACAGATACGCAGTATTTT.

This clone was detected many times. Other nucleotide sequences in the sample specify the same CDR3. J is TRBJ1-1 and V is TRBV20-1; D is unclear. The CDR3 extends over 12 amino acids. Germline assignment: CDR1 DFQATT and CDR2 SNEGSKA (reference sequence). V lost 6 bases to trimming and J lost 0 bases, with 8 bases between them. The CDR3 nucleotides read TGCAGTGCCACGGGGATGAACACTGAAGCTTTCTTT. It is translated as CSATGMNTEAFF.

This clone was recorded at least ten times. The V gene is TRBV3-1, the J gene TRBJ1-3; D not certain. The CDR3 contains 14 residues. Germline V gene sequence: CDR1 LGHDT, CDR2 YNNKEL (reference sequence). V shed 3 bases and J shed 4 bases, with 10 bases lying between them. CDR3 in DNA: TGTGCCAGCAGCCACCAATCTTGGGGAAACACCATATATTTT. Its translation: CASSHQSWGNTIYF.

This clone occurred many times. The rearrangement joins TRBV5-4 to TRBJ2-2, with D unclear. This CDR3 contains 16 residues. From germline, CDR1 is SGHNT and CDR2 YYREEE (reference sequence). V was trimmed by 0 bases and J by 1 base, leaving 10 bases between them. The chain's CDR3 is CASSLAMALNTGELFF. DNA for the CDR3: TGTGCCAGCAGCTTGGCCATGGCACTGAACACCGGGGAGCTGTTTTTT.